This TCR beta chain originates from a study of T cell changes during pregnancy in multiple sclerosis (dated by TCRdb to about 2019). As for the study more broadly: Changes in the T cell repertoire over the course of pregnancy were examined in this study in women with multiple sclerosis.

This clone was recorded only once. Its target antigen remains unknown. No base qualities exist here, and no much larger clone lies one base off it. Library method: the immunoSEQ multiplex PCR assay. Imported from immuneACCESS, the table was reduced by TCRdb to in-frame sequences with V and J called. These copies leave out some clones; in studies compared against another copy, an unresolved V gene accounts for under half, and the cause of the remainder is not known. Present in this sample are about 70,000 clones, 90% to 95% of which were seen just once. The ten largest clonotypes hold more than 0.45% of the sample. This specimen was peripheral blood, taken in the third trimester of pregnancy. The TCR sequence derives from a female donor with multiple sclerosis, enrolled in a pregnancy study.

The DNA reads as follows: TGTGCCAGCAGCCCGACGGGTCATGGCTACACCTTC. Translated, it reads CASSPTGHGYTF. The V and J genes are TRBV7-3 and TRBJ1-2; no confident D gene assignment can be made. V is reduced by 5 bases and J by 6 bases, leaving a spacing of 10 bases between them. Reading the germline V gene gives CDR1 SGHTA and CDR2 FQGTGA. The cysteine opens and the phenylalanine closes a CDR3 of 12 amino acids. Solely the CDR3 DNA is kept, with 36 bases framed from the first base.